The present entry profiles one T cell receptor beta chain with its context. The antigen is not known. This was a survey-level run. The protocol was immunoSEQ multiplex PCR, while the TCRdb copy is restricted to in-frame clones and leaves out a portion. The sample lists about 30,000 clones, approximately 80% occurring once. This specimen comes from a study of STAT5B mutations in CD4+ large granular lymphocyte leukemia. The wider study: Among healthy donors, a particular HLA allele went with more CDR3 'QG' motifs.

Notes on the study in general: Compared with healthy controls (2/35), patient top clones favored TRBV06 (8/27). Without putative leukemic clones, patient CD4-sorted repertoires remained more clonal than healthy CD4+ repertoires.

CDR1 SGHRS and CDR2 YFSETQ come from the germline V gene. V was trimmed by 6 bases and J by 3 bases, leaving 14 bases between them. CDR3 length equals 14 residues. J is TRBJ2-3 and V is TRBV5-1; D is possibly TRBD1 (7 bases). Sequencing used CD4+ T cells from blood buffy coats. The TCR originated in a human donor in good health. The CDR3 here is CASTRDRATDTQYF. As DNA, the CDR3 is TGCGCCAGCACGCGGGACAGAGCGACAGATACGCAGTATTTT.